These T cell receptor beta chains were read from a single sample in a study of shared clonotypes between healthy human individuals. Sequencing was performed with immunoSEQ multiplex PCR; in TCRdb, only in-frame clones are kept and a portion is missing. The table lists 1.5 million to 2.5 million clones, 85% to 95% of them singletons, with approximately 1% in the top ten. Sequenced sample: naive CD8+ T cells sorted from blood. The receptors derive from a man aged 18 to 30 in good health. The CDR3 runs from the conserved cysteine through the conserved F or W. D genes are given only for firm matches. Clone size is stated in some rows and not others, as once, few, many or a class when expanded.

j_call v_call d_call clone_size cdr3_aa cdr3_nt
TRBJ1-1 TRBV9 NA NA CASSPHPGAGTEAFF TGTGCCAGCAGCCCTCACCCAGGGGCGGGCACTGAAGCTTTCTTT
TRBJ2-7 TRBV27 TRBD2 NA CASSFRGGHYEQYF TGTGCCAGCAGTTTTCGGGGGGGGCACTACGAGCAGTACTTC
TRBJ2-2 TRBV30 TRBD1 NA CAWSDTGVTGELFF TGTGCCTGGAGCGACACAGGGGTCACCGGGGAGCTGTTTTTT
TRBJ2-1 TRBV25-1 NA NA CASSEWEYNEQFF TGTGCCAGCAGTGAGTGGGAGTACAATGAGCAGTTCTTC
TRBJ2-1 TRBV10-3 NA NA CAISESDFSSYNEQFF TGTGCCATCAGTGAGTCGGACTTCAGCTCCTACAATGAGCAGTTCTTC
TRBJ2-7 TRBV13 NA NA CASSLKSYEQYF TGTGCCAGCAGCTTAAAATCCTACGAGCAGTACTTC
TRBJ2-1 TRBV6-5 TRBD2 NA CASSLAGGYNEQFF TGTGCCAGCAGCCTAGCGGGGGGATACAATGAGCAGTTCTTC
TRBJ2-5 TRBV9 NA NA CASSAEALETQYF TGTGCCAGCAGCGCCGAGGCCCTAGAGACCCAGTACTTC
TRBJ2-3 TRBV28 TRBD1 NA CASSLDRGRTDTQYF TGTGCCAGCAGTCTTGACAGGGGCCGCACAGATACGCAGTATTTT
TRBJ1-6 TRBV5-4 NA NA CASSFDGQAGSPLHF TGTGCCAGCAGCTTTGACGGGCAGGCGGGTTCACCCCTCCACTTT
TRBJ2-7 TRBV30 TRBD2 NA CAWRLSAGVYEQYF TGTGCCTGGAGGCTTTCTGCGGGGGTTTACGAGCAGTACTTC
TRBJ2-1 TRBV10-1 NA NA CATAGLDYNEQFF TGCGCCACCGCCGGGCTAGATTACAATGAGCAGTTCTTC
TRBJ2-7 TRBV5-4 NA NA CASSMLGSSYEQYF TGTGCCAGCAGCATGCTAGGGAGCTCCTACGAGCAGTACTTC
TRBJ2-3 TRBV5-6 TRBD2 NA CASSWSLAGMFDTQYF TGTGCCAGCAGTTGGAGTTTAGCGGGAATGTTCGATACGCAGTATTTT
TRBJ2-3 TRBV30 NA NA CAWLFRAGTQYF TGTGCCTGGTTGTTCCGGGCGGGTACGCAGTATTTT
TRBJ2-1 TRBV5-6 NA NA CASSYEHEYNEQFF TGTGCCAGCAGCTATGAGCACGAATACAATGAGCAGTTCTTC
TRBJ1-6 TRBV28 NA NA CASSTPRTVHSPLHF TGTGCCAGCAGTACTCCCCGGACAGTACATTCACCCCTCCACTTT
TRBJ2-2 TRBV10-1 TRBD1 NA CASSDTGAGELFF TGCGCCAGCAGTGATACAGGGGCCGGGGAGCTGTTTTTT
TRBJ2-2 TRBV9 TRBD2 NA CASSIPAGEGLTGELFF TGTGCCAGCAGCATTCCAGCGGGGGAGGGGCTCACCGGGGAGCTGTTTTTT
TRBJ1-4 TRBV30 TRBD1 NA CAWDPGQGREKLFF TGTGCCTGGGATCCGGGACAGGGGAGAGAAAAACTGTTTTTT
TRBJ2-7 TRBV9 NA NA CASSPDTYEQYF TGTGCCAGCAGCCCCGATACCTACGAGCAGTACTTC
TRBJ1-1 TRBV25-1 TRBD1 NA CASSESHRGPEAFF TGTGCCAGCAGTGAATCCCACAGGGGACCTGAAGCTTTCTTT
TRBJ2-7 TRBV10-3 TRBD2 NA CAIGGPGLASYEQYF TGTGCCATCGGGGGGCCGGGACTAGCCTCCTACGAGCAGTACTTC
TRBJ1-1 TRBV11-2 NA NA CASSLEVNTEAFF TGTGCCAGCAGCTTAGAGGTTAACACTGAAGCTTTCTTT
TRBJ1-1 TRBV18 NA NA CASSPGQPEAFF TGTGCCAGCTCACCTGGACAACCTGAAGCTTTCTTT
TRBJ1-1 TRBV7-9 NA NA CASSSREAAVNTEAFF TGTGCCAGCAGCTCACGGGAGGCAGCCGTGAACACTGAAGCTTTCTTT
TRBJ2-7 TRBV30 NA NA CAWSEVRADEQYF TGTGCCTGGAGTGAAGTACGCGCAGACGAGCAGTACTTC
TRBJ2-1 TRBV13 NA NA CASSFRAVHNEQFF TGTGCCAGCAGCTTCCGGGCCGTACACAATGAGCAGTTCTTC
TRBJ1-2 TRBV7-9 NA NA CASSSPQEGINYGYTF TGTGCCAGCAGCTCCCCTCAGGAGGGAATAAACTATGGCTACACCTTC
TRBJ1-4 TRBV5-1 NA NA CASSLGGVDEKLFF TGCGCCAGCAGCTTAGGCGGGGTTGATGAAAAACTGTTTTTT
TRBJ1-6 TRBV10-3 TRBD1 once CAISDGQGRFSYNSPLHF TGTGCCATCAGTGACGGACAGGGGAGATTCTCCTATAATTCACCCCTCCACTTT
TRBJ2-7 TRBV7-2 NA NA CASSLAGPRYEQYF TGTGCCAGCAGCTTAGCAGGGCCCCGATACGAGCAGTACTTC
TRBJ1-1 TRBV6-1 NA NA CASSNTEAFF TGTGCCAGCTCCAACACTGAAGCTTTCTTT
TRBJ2-5 TRBV6-5 NA NA CASSKPGQIQETQYF TGTGCCAGCAGTAAGCCGGGACAAATACAAGAGACCCAGTACTTC